This is a list of T cell receptor beta chains from one sample in a study of spatial heterogeneity in lung cancer. In TCRdb, the 5' RACE reads were re-called with MiXCR into one record per CDR3 protein. This table has about 4,400 distinct CDR3 sequences, roughly 8.1% appearing once. The sequencing used lung tumor tissue, collected at surgery. These receptors were taken from a male donor with early-stage non-small cell lung cancer. Both conserved end residues are part of each CDR3. The D gene is left open where the match is weak. Clone size is stated in some rows and not others, as once, few, many or a class when expanded.

TRBV5-1	14	TRBJ2-6	NA	NA	CASGSRSGTNVLTF	TGCGCCAGCGGAAGTCGCTCTGGGACCAACGTCCTGACTTTC
TRBV19	13	TRBJ1-5	medium-sized	NA	CASSPGTSQPQHF	TGTGCCAGTAGTCCGGGGACATCCCAGCCCCAGCATTTT
TRBV27	14	TRBJ1-5	NA	TRBD1	CASSLRGGYQPQHF	TGTGCCAGCAGTTTAAGAGGGGGCTATCAGCCCCAGCATTTT
TRBV20-1	15	TRBJ2-1	many	TRBD2	CSAREYSGTYNEQFF	TGCAGTGCTAGAGAGTACAGCGGGACCTACAATGAGCAGTTCTTC
TRBV10-2	12	TRBJ1-1	NA	NA	CASSVLNTEAFF	TGCGCCAGCAGTGTGCTGAACACTGAAGCTTTCTTT
TRBV7-9	13	TRBJ2-7	many	NA	CASSLAYIDEQYF	TGTGCCAGCAGCTTAGCGTACATTGACGAGCAGTACTTC
TRBV18	14	TRBJ1-2	many	TRBD1	CASSPRQGGDGYTF	TGTGCCAGCTCACCAAGGCAGGGGGGTGATGGCTACACCTTC
TRBV3-1	12	TRBJ2-3	medium-sized	TRBD2	CASSPTGTIQYF	TGTGCCAGCAGCCCCACCGGGACTATCCAGTATTTT
TRBV7-6	16	TRBJ2-7	medium-sized	NA	CASSLLVGEGIGEQYF	TGTGCCAGCAGCTTACTTGTGGGAGAGGGGATCGGCGAGCAGTACTTC
TRBV6-5	14	TRBJ1-2	many	NA	CASSPQGGFYGYTF	TGTGCCAGCAGTCCACAGGGCGGGTTTTATGGCTACACCTTC
TRBV2	13	TRBJ1-2	few	TRBD1	CASSRDRDRGYTF	TGTGCCAGCAGCCGGGACAGGGATCGTGGCTACACCTTC
TRBV7-8	12	TRBJ1-1	many	NA	CASSFGYTEAFF	TGTGCCAGCAGCTTCGGTTATACTGAAGCTTTCTTT
TRBV12-3/TRBV12-4	14	TRBJ2-1	many	TRBD2	CASSRGELQLGQFF	TGTGCCAGCAGCCGGGGGGAGTTACAATTGGGGCAGTTCTTC
TRBV20-1	15	TRBJ1-5	NA	NA	CSARDSRNRDQPQHF	TGCAGTGCTAGAGACTCCCGTAACCGGGATCAGCCCCAGCATTTT
TRBV7-9	13	TRBJ2-3	medium-sized	NA	CASSGINTDTQYF	TGTGCCAGCAGTGGAATAAACACAGATACGCAGTATTTT
TRBV7-2	15	TRBJ1-1	many	TRBD1	CASSLQGGMNTEAFF	TGTGCCAGCAGCCTTCAGGGGGGGATGAACACTGAAGCTTTCTTT
TRBV6-2/TRBV6-3	14	TRBJ1-5	NA	NA	CASSWGGSNQPQHF	TGTGCCAGCAGTTGGGGAGGCAGCAATCAGCCCCAGCATTTT
TRBV7-2	15	TRBJ2-5	many	NA	CASSLELVYQETQYF	TGTGCCAGCAGCTTAGAGTTGGTGTACCAAGAGACCCAGTACTTC
TRBV29-1	13	TRBJ2-7	NA	TRBD1	CSVPGTGTREQYF	TGCAGCGTCCCCGGGACAGGGACGAGGGAGCAGTACTTC
TRBV5-4	14	TRBJ2-7	many	NA	CASSYGTPSYEQYF	TGTGCCAGCAGCTATGGGACACCCTCCTACGAGCAGTACTTC